The clone carrying this TCR beta chain was counted only a few times. Relative to the germline gene, one junction end is altered; a read error may explain this. This sample was included in a study of CD4 and CD8 cells across lung adenocarcinoma regions. Germline CDR1 and CDR2: MNHEY and SVGAGI. The length of the CDR3 is 16 residues. Each CDR3 protein gets one entry after TCRdb re-called the PCR reads with MiXCR. In the table there are approximately 8,400 distinct CDR3 sequences, around 50% of which are singletons. Donors had localized lung adenocarcinoma, a non-small cell lung cancer. This chain links TRBV6-5 with TRBJ2-4; tentative D call: TRBD2 (5 bases). Sample: CD8+ T cells from the center of a lung tumor. This TCR was sampled from a female donor with lung adenocarcinoma. The CD4 and CD8 labels of this study may be unreliable. In nucleotides, the CDR3 is TGTGCCAGCAGTTACTCTCCCGGGCCTAGCACAGACATGCAGTACTTC. Amino acids: CASSYSPGPSTDMQYF.